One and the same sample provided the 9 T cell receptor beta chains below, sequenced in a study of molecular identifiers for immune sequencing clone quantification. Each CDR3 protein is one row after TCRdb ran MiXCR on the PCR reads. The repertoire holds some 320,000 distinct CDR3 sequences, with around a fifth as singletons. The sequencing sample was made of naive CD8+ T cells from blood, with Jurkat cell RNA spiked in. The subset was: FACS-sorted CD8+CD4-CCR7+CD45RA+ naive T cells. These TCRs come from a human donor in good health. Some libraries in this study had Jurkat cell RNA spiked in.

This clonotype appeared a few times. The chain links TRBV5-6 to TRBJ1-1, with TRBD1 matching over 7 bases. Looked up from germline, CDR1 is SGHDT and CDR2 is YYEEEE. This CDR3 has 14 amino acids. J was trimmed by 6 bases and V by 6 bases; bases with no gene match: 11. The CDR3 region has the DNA TGTGCCAGCAACACCGGGACAGCCTTTCCTGAAGCTTTCTTT. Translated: CASNTGTAFPEAFF.

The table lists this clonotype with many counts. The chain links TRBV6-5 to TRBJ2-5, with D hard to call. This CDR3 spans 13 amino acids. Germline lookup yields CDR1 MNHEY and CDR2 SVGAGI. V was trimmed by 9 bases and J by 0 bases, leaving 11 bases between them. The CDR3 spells CASRAPYQETQYF. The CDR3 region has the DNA TGTGCCAGTAGAGCACCATACCAAGAGACCCAGTACTTC.

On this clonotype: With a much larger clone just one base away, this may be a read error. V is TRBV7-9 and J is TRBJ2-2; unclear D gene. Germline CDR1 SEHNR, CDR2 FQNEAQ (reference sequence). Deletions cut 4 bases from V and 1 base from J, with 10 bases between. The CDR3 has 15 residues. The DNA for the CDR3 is TGTGCCAGCAGCTGTGACGGATGGAACACCGGGGAGCTGTTTTTT. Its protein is CASSCDGWNTGELFF.

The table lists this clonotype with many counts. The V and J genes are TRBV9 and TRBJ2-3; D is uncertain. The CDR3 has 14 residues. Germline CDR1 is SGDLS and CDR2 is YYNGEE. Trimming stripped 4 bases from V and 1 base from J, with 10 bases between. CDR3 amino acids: CASSIGRGTDTQYF. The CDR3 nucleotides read TGTGCCAGCAGCATCGGCCGGGGCACAGATACGCAGTATTTT.

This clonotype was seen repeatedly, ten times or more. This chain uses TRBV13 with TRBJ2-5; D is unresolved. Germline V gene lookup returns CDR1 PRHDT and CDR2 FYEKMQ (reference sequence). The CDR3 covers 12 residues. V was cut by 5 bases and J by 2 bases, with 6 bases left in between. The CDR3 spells CASSPPQETQYF. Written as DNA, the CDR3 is TGTGCCAGCAGCCCCCCGCAAGAGACCCAGTACTTC.

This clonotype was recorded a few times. The CDR3 nucleotides are TGTGCCAGCAGTTTCGTCAGGGGGCTGCAAGAGACCCAGTACTTC. This encodes CASSFVRGLQETQYF. The chain uses TRBV12-3 or TRBV12-4 and TRBJ2-5; the match to TRBD1 covers 8 bases. The V and J ends lost 3 bases and 2 bases, in that order; junction bases with no gene match: 5. The CDR3 is 15 residues long.

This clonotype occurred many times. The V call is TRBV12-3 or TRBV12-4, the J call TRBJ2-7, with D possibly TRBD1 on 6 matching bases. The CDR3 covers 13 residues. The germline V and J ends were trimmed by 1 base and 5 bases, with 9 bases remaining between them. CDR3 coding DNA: TGTGCCAGCAGTTTAGGGGGGCCCCACGAGCAGTACTTC. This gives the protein CASSLGGPHEQYF.

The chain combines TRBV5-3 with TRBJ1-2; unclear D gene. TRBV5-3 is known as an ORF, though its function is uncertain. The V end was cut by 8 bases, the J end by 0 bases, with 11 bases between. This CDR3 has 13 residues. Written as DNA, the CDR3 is TGTGCCAGCAGCCATATAGCTAACTATGGCTACACCTTC. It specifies CASSHIANYGYTF.

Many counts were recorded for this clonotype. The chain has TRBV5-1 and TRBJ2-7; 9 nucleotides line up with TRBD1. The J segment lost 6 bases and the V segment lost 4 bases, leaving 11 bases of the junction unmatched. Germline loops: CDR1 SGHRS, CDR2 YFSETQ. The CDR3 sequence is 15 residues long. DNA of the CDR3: TGCGCCAGCAGCCCGGGACAGGGAAAGCTGATCGAGCAGTACTTC. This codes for CASSPGQGKLIEQYF.